This TCR beta chain was profiled in a study of blood T cell repertoires in COVID-19. Study at large: Nucleic acid was either cDNA or gDNA, and it came from T cells, B-cell-depleted T cells, or PBMCs.

Here immunoSEQ multiplex PCR was the method, and the copy in TCRdb shows in-frame clones only, minus some. The table has tens of thousands of clones, approximately 80% seen once. The source of this sequence is a woman between 40 and 55 years old with acute COVID-19. The sequencing sample was made of PBMCs or T cells enriched from blood (not recorded which).

The CDR3 loop is CASSGPGNTIYF. The CDR3 DNA reads TGTGCCAGCAGCGGCCCAGGAAACACCATATATTTT. The chain joins TRBV11-2 to TRBJ1-3; no clear D. The germline V gene encodes CDR1 SGHAT and CDR2 FQNNGV. The V end lost 5 bases, the J end lost 4 bases, and 6 bases lay between the germline ends. The CDR3 sequence is 12 residues long.